Listed below are T cell receptor beta chains from one sample, sequenced in a study of cytomegalovirus exposure and HLA in healthy donors. Only in-frame clones appear in the TCRdb table, and some are missing; sequencing was by immunoSEQ multiplex PCR. The table includes fewer than 250,000 clones, about 83% detected once. The sequencing sample was made of PBMCs. These TCRs come from a man younger than 35 in good health and CMV-seronegative. Both conserved end residues are part of each CDR3. Fields, in order: clone size, D gene, CDR3 length, V gene, J gene, CDR3 DNA, CDR3 protein. A D gene is named only where the DNA matches it firmly. Clone size is given for some rows only: seen once, a few or many times, or a class if the clone is expanded.

clone size: few; D gene: TRBD1; CDR3 length: 14; V gene: TRBV7-2; J gene: TRBJ1-2; CDR3 DNA: TGTGCCAGCAGCCCTCAGGGGGCTTACTATGGCTACACCTTC; CDR3 protein: CASSPQGAYYGYTF
clone size: once; D gene: TRBD2; CDR3 length: 15; V gene: TRBV5-5; J gene: TRBJ2-1; CDR3 DNA: TGTGCCAGCAGCTTTGGGACTAGCGGGATCGATGAGCAGTTCTTC; CDR3 protein: CASSFGTSGIDEQFF
clone size: NA; D gene: NA; CDR3 length: 13; V gene: TRBV7-9; J gene: TRBJ1-5; CDR3 DNA: TGTGCCAGCAGCTTAGATGAGGTGCAGCCCCAGCATTTT; CDR3 protein: CASSLDEVQPQHF
clone size: NA; D gene: TRBD1; CDR3 length: 16; V gene: TRBV14; J gene: TRBJ2-7; CDR3 DNA: TGTGCCAGCAGCCAAGCATTCGGGACAGGGAGACACGAGCAGTACTTC; CDR3 protein: CASSQAFGTGRHEQYF
clone size: NA; D gene: NA; CDR3 length: 13; V gene: TRBV6-5; J gene: TRBJ1-1; CDR3 DNA: TGTGCCAGCAGTTACTCCCGTAGCACTGAAGCTTTCTTT; CDR3 protein: CASSYSRSTEAFF
clone size: NA; D gene: NA; CDR3 length: 15; V gene: TRBV5-1; J gene: TRBJ2-3; CDR3 DNA: TGCGCCAGCAGCTTGGCTAGCAAGGGTTCAGATACGCAGTATTTT; CDR3 protein: CASSLASKGSDTQYF
clone size: once; D gene: NA; CDR3 length: 13; V gene: TRBV5-1; J gene: TRBJ2-3; CDR3 DNA: TGCGCCAGCAGCCAGATCAGGGCCGATACGCAGTATTTT; CDR3 protein: CASSQIRADTQYF
clone size: once; D gene: NA; CDR3 length: 12; V gene: TRBV28; J gene: TRBJ1-5; CDR3 DNA: TGTGCCAGCCGGCAGGGGAGCCAGCCCCAGCATTTT; CDR3 protein: CASRQGSQPQHF
clone size: NA; D gene: NA; CDR3 length: 16; V gene: TRBV6-1; J gene: TRBJ2-7; CDR3 DNA: TGTGCCAGCAGTGAATTGATAGGAGCCACTTTCTACGAGCAGTACTTC; CDR3 protein: CASSELIGATFYEQYF
clone size: NA; D gene: TRBD1; CDR3 length: 16; V gene: TRBV19; J gene: TRBJ1-1; CDR3 DNA: TGTGCCAGCCGTGGACAGGGGGCTGGTTTGGACACTGAAGCTTTCTTT; CDR3 protein: CASRGQGAGLDTEAFF
clone size: once; D gene: TRBD2; CDR3 length: 15; V gene: TRBV7-2; J gene: TRBJ2-3; CDR3 DNA: TGTGCCAGCAGCCCAGCGGGACTGAGCACAGATACGCAGTATTTT; CDR3 protein: CASSPAGLSTDTQYF
clone size: NA; D gene: NA; CDR3 length: 12; V gene: TRBV30; J gene: TRBJ2-7; CDR3 DNA: TGTGCCTGGAGTCGACTGGCCTACGAGCAGTACTTC; CDR3 protein: CAWSRLAYEQYF
clone size: NA; D gene: TRBD1; CDR3 length: 18; V gene: TRBV27; J gene: TRBJ1-2; CDR3 DNA: TGTGCCAGCAGTTTCAGATTTGGGGGTACCGGGACAGGGAGAGGCTACACCTTC; CDR3 protein: CASSFRFGGTGTGRGYTF
clone size: few; D gene: NA; CDR3 length: 14; V gene: TRBV18; J gene: TRBJ1-6; CDR3 DNA: TGTGCCAGCTCACCGGTCCCAGGGGAGTCACCCCTCCACTTT; CDR3 protein: CASSPVPGESPLHF
clone size: few; D gene: TRBD2; CDR3 length: 16; V gene: TRBV7-9; J gene: TRBJ2-3; CDR3 DNA: TGTGCCAGCAGCTTAACCAGCGGGGGCTACACAGATACGCAGTATTTT; CDR3 protein: CASSLTSGGYTDTQYF
clone size: NA; D gene: NA; CDR3 length: 15; V gene: TRBV7-8; J gene: TRBJ1-2; CDR3 DNA: TGTGCCAGCAGCTTGGGGGGTCGGGCATCCTATGGCTACACCTTC; CDR3 protein: CASSLGGRASYGYTF
clone size: NA; D gene: NA; CDR3 length: 14; V gene: TRBV29-1; J gene: TRBJ2-1; CDR3 DNA: TGCAGCGTTCCCCCAGCTGAGGGTTACAATGAGCAGTTCTTC; CDR3 protein: CSVPPAEGYNEQFF
clone size: NA; D gene: NA; CDR3 length: 15; V gene: TRBV27; J gene: TRBJ1-4; CDR3 DNA: TGTGCCAGCAGCCCCCGGAGGGCAACTAATGAAAAACTGTTTTTT; CDR3 protein: CASSPRRATNEKLFF
clone size: NA; D gene: NA; CDR3 length: 15; V gene: TRBV5-1; J gene: TRBJ2-1; CDR3 DNA: TGCGCCAGCAGCACGTCGGGAGAACCGTACAATGAGCAGTTCTTC; CDR3 protein: CASSTSGEPYNEQFF
clone size: NA; D gene: TRBD1; CDR3 length: 15; V gene: TRBV5-1; J gene: TRBJ2-7; CDR3 DNA: TGCGCCAGCAGCTTGACAGACAGGGGACAGGCCGAGCAGTACTTC; CDR3 protein: CASSLTDRGQAEQYF
clone size: NA; D gene: TRBD1; CDR3 length: 13; V gene: TRBV10-2; J gene: TRBJ1-1; CDR3 DNA: TGCGCCAGCGCCGGGACAGGGGGCAGTGAAGCTTTCTTT; CDR3 protein: CASAGTGGSEAFF
clone size: NA; D gene: TRBD2; CDR3 length: 15; V gene: TRBV10-3; J gene: TRBJ2-1; CDR3 DNA: TGTGCCATCAGTGAGGAGGGACTATCATACAATGAGCAGTTCTTC; CDR3 protein: CAISEEGLSYNEQFF
clone size: NA; D gene: NA; CDR3 length: 14; V gene: TRBV30; J gene: TRBJ1-1; CDR3 DNA: TGTGCCTGGACGAACAGGGTTCGAACGACTGAAGCTTTCTTT; CDR3 protein: CAWTNRVRTTEAFF
clone size: few; D gene: TRBD1; CDR3 length: 13; V gene: TRBV18; J gene: TRBJ1-1; CDR3 DNA: TGTGCCAGCTCACCACCGGGGACAGCCGACGCTTTCTTT; CDR3 protein: CASSPPGTADAFF
clone size: NA; D gene: TRBD2; CDR3 length: 16; V gene: TRBV7-9; J gene: TRBJ2-1; CDR3 DNA: TGTGCCAGCAGCTCGACCTCTGGCGGGAGCTTGAATGAGCAGTTCTTC; CDR3 protein: CASSSTSGGSLNEQFF
clone size: NA; D gene: NA; CDR3 length: 12; V gene: TRBV9; J gene: TRBJ2-2; CDR3 DNA: TGTGCCAGCAGCGTAGTTAACGGGGAGCTGTTTTTT; CDR3 protein: CASSVVNGELFF
clone size: NA; D gene: NA; CDR3 length: 12; V gene: TRBV27; J gene: TRBJ2-7; CDR3 DNA: TGTGCCAGCGGGCAGATACCCTACGAGCAGTACTTC; CDR3 protein: CASGQIPYEQYF
clone size: NA; D gene: TRBD2; CDR3 length: 17; V gene: TRBV27; J gene: TRBJ2-1; CDR3 DNA: TGTGCCAGCAGTCTCACTAGCGGGGGGTCCCCCTACAATGAGCAGTTCTTC; CDR3 protein: CASSLTSGGSPYNEQFF
clone size: once; D gene: TRBD2; CDR3 length: 13; V gene: TRBV10-3; J gene: TRBJ2-7; CDR3 DNA: TGTGCCATAAGGACTAGCGGGAGGGACGAGCAGTACTTC; CDR3 protein: CAIRTSGRDEQYF
clone size: NA; D gene: TRBD1; CDR3 length: 15; V gene: TRBV28; J gene: TRBJ1-6; CDR3 DNA: TGTGCCAGCCCTCCATCCGGGACAGTCAATTCACCCCTCCACTTT; CDR3 protein: CASPPSGTVNSPLHF
clone size: NA; D gene: NA; CDR3 length: 14; V gene: TRBV25-1; J gene: TRBJ1-2; CDR3 DNA: TGTGCCAGCAGTGAATATGCTACAGGCTATGGCTACACCTTC; CDR3 protein: CASSEYATGYGYTF
clone size: once; D gene: NA; CDR3 length: 11; V gene: TRBV27; J gene: TRBJ1-1; CDR3 DNA: TGTGCCAGTTTATCAGGGTCTGAAGCTTTCTTT; CDR3 protein: CASLSGSEAFF
clone size: once; D gene: TRBD1; CDR3 length: 14; V gene: TRBV2; J gene: TRBJ2-5; CDR3 DNA: TGTGCCAGCAGTCCCGTCCCAGGGGGAGAGACCCAGTACTTC; CDR3 protein: CASSPVPGGETQYF
clone size: NA; D gene: TRBD2; CDR3 length: 12; V gene: TRBV29-1; J gene: TRBJ2-7; CDR3 DNA: TGCAGCGTGGAGCGGGGGGGGATCGAGCAGTACTTC; CDR3 protein: CSVERGGIEQYF
clone size: NA; D gene: TRBD1; CDR3 length: 14; V gene: TRBV6-6; J gene: TRBJ2-7; CDR3 DNA: TGTGCCAGCACCCCTACAGGGGGCGGCTACGAGCAGTACTTC; CDR3 protein: CASTPTGGGYEQYF
clone size: NA; D gene: NA; CDR3 length: 13; V gene: TRBV15; J gene: TRBJ2-7; CDR3 DNA: TGTGCCACCAGCAGAGCGGAGGGACCTGGGCAGTACTTC; CDR3 protein: CATSRAEGPGQYF
clone size: NA; D gene: NA; CDR3 length: 15; V gene: TRBV29-1; J gene: TRBJ2-1; CDR3 DNA: TGCAGCGCCCTCAGTGCGGTAAGCTCCTACAATGAGCAGTTCTTC; CDR3 protein: CSALSAVSSYNEQFF
clone size: once; D gene: NA; CDR3 length: 15; V gene: TRBV2; J gene: TRBJ2-2; CDR3 DNA: TGTGCCAGCAGAATGCTAGCGGACAGCACCGGGGAGCTGTTTTTT; CDR3 protein: CASRMLADSTGELFF
clone size: NA; D gene: TRBD2; CDR3 length: 15; V gene: TRBV28; J gene: TRBJ2-7; CDR3 DNA: TGTGCCAGCAGTTTTGGACTAGCGGGAGACTACGAGCAGTACTTC; CDR3 protein: CASSFGLAGDYEQYF
clone size: NA; D gene: NA; CDR3 length: 14; V gene: TRBV9; J gene: TRBJ1-6; CDR3 DNA: TGTGCCAGCAGCCTTGGGGGCCCAATTTCACCCCTCCACTTT; CDR3 protein: CASSLGGPISPLHF
clone size: NA; D gene: TRBD1; CDR3 length: 15; V gene: TRBV10-3; J gene: TRBJ2-1; CDR3 DNA: TGTGCCATCAGAGAGGACAGGAGCTCCTACAATGAGCAGTTCTTC; CDR3 protein: CAIREDRSSYNEQFF
clone size: NA; D gene: NA; CDR3 length: 11; V gene: TRBV20-1; J gene: TRBJ1-2; CDR3 DNA: TGCAGTGCTAGAGTGGGGAGTGGCTACACCTTC; CDR3 protein: CSARVGSGYTF
clone size: NA; D gene: TRBD2; CDR3 length: 14; V gene: TRBV7-9; J gene: TRBJ2-7; CDR3 DNA: TGTGCCAGCAGCTTGCGGGGGGGCCCCTACGAGCAGTACTTC; CDR3 protein: CASSLRGGPYEQYF
clone size: NA; D gene: NA; CDR3 length: 16; V gene: TRBV2; J gene: TRBJ2-1; CDR3 DNA: TGTGCCAGCAGCGAAACGACTGGCCGCTCCTACAATGAGCAGTTCTTC; CDR3 protein: CASSETTGRSYNEQFF
clone size: NA; D gene: NA; CDR3 length: 13; V gene: TRBV9; J gene: TRBJ2-5; CDR3 DNA: TGTGCCAGCAGCGCGACACCACAAGAGACCCAGTACTTC; CDR3 protein: CASSATPQETQYF
clone size: NA; D gene: TRBD1; CDR3 length: 15; V gene: TRBV11-2; J gene: TRBJ1-6; CDR3 DNA: TGTGCCAGCAGCTTAGGGCAGGGGGCCGGTTCACCCCTCCACTTT; CDR3 protein: CASSLGQGAGSPLHF
clone size: few; D gene: NA; CDR3 length: 14; V gene: TRBV12-2; J gene: TRBJ2-1; CDR3 DNA: TGTGCAAGTCGCTTTGCCGAGTCGAGGGCCTTGCAGTTCTTC; CDR3 protein: CASRFAESRALQFF
clone size: NA; D gene: TRBD2; CDR3 length: 15; V gene: TRBV27; J gene: TRBJ2-3; CDR3 DNA: TGTGCCAGCAGTTTGCTAGCGGGGGGCTCAGATACGCAGTATTTT; CDR3 protein: CASSLLAGGSDTQYF
clone size: NA; D gene: NA; CDR3 length: 13; V gene: TRBV5-4; J gene: TRBJ1-2; CDR3 DNA: TGTGCCAGCAGCTCCAGGGATGGCTATGGCTACACCTTC; CDR3 protein: CASSSRDGYGYTF
clone size: NA; D gene: NA; CDR3 length: 12; V gene: TRBV2; J gene: TRBJ2-3; CDR3 DNA: TGTGCCAGCGCTAGTGATCTGGATACGCAGTATTTT; CDR3 protein: CASASDLDTQYF
clone size: NA; D gene: TRBD1; CDR3 length: 13; V gene: TRBV5-1; J gene: TRBJ1-1; CDR3 DNA: TGCGCCAGCAGCCTTGACAGGGGGATGGAAGCTTTCTTT; CDR3 protein: CASSLDRGMEAFF
clone size: NA; D gene: NA; CDR3 length: 14; V gene: TRBV5-1; J gene: TRBJ2-7; CDR3 DNA: TGCGCCAGCAGCTTGGATCGGCCGAGCGTGGAGCAGTACTTC; CDR3 protein: CASSLDRPSVEQYF
clone size: NA; D gene: NA; CDR3 length: 11; V gene: TRBV28; J gene: TRBJ1-3; CDR3 DNA: TGTGCCAGCACCCTAAGGGGCACCATATATTTT; CDR3 protein: CASTLRGTIYF
clone size: NA; D gene: TRBD2; CDR3 length: 15; V gene: TRBV2; J gene: TRBJ2-3; CDR3 DNA: TGTGCCAGCAGCAGCGGGGTCGGGAGCACAGATACGCAGTATTTT; CDR3 protein: CASSSGVGSTDTQYF
clone size: once; D gene: NA; CDR3 length: 13; V gene: TRBV27; J gene: TRBJ1-2; CDR3 DNA: TGTGCCAGCAGTTTACAGGGTTCGGCTGGCTACACCTTC; CDR3 protein: CASSLQGSAGYTF